These 2 T cell receptor beta chains share one sample of origin, sequenced in a study of control samples from healthy donors and cancer patients. Measured with immunoSEQ multiplex PCR; TCRdb has only the in-frame clones, and not every one. The sample is made up of some 190,000 clones, and the top ten hold roughly 2% of it. Sample: blood. All receptors come from a woman aged 25 to 45 in good health.

This sequence joins TRBV7-6 and TRBJ2-7; D is ambiguous. Germline-derived CDR1 and CDR2 are SGHVS and FNYEAQ. The CDR3 spans 16 residues. The ends were cut back, 5 bases at V and 3 bases at J, with 20 bases in the middle. CDR3 region: CASSPSPAGPFYEQYF. CDR3 DNA: TGTGCCAGCAGCCCTTCCCCTGCCGGCCCCTTCTACGAGCAGTACTTC.

The chain joins TRBV25-1 to TRBJ2-5; no definite D call. V lost 2 bases and J 4 bases, leaving 11 bases between the germline ends. Germline values: CDR1 MGHDK, CDR2 SYGVNS. There are 14 residues in the CDR3. CDR3 coding DNA: TGTGCCAGCAGTGAAAACTACCTGACAGAGACCCAGTACTTC. This codes for CASSENYLTETQYF.